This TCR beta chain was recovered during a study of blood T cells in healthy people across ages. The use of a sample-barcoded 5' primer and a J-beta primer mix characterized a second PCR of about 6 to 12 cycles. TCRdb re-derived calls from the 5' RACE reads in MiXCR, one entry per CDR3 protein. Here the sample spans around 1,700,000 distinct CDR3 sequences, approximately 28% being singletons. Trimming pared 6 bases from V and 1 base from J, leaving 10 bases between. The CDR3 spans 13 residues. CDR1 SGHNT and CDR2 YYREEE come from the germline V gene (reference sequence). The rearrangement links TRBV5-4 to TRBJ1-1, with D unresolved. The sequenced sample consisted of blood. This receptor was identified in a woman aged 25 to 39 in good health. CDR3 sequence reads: CASTTSENTEAFF. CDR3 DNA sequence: TGTGCCAGCACCACAAGCGAGAACACTGAAGCTTTCTTT.